The source of this T cell receptor (beta chain) is a study of T cells after posttransplantation cyclophosphamide. Repertoires were generated with immunoSEQ multiplex PCR, while TCRdb's copy carries only in-frame clones and drops some. Here the sample spans more than 10,000 clones, approximately 83% being singletons. As to this clone: Its target is not known.

Findings of the study overall: After PTCy, TRB diversity resembled that of CNI/methotrexate controls. Later blood repertoires were often dominated by clones from the donor CD8+ memory compartment. Blood and skin or GI T cell repertoires showed limited TRB overlap.

Peripheral blood was collected from the related graft donor on the marrow donation day. J gave up 4 bases and V 4 bases, and 7 bases lay outside the gene matches. The CDR3 totals 15 residues. Germline assignment: CDR1 SGDLS and CDR2 YYNGEE. The V gene is TRBV9, the J gene TRBJ2-3; TRBD2 agrees at 9 bases. The receptor comes from a man aged 45-65 years in good health, CMV-negative, and a related stem cell transplant donor. Specimen: memory CD4+ T cells sorted from PBMCs. CDR3 nucleotide sequence: TGTGCCAGCAGCTCACTCCTAGCGGGGTCAGATACGCAGTATTTT. Translating gives CASSSLLAGSDTQYF.